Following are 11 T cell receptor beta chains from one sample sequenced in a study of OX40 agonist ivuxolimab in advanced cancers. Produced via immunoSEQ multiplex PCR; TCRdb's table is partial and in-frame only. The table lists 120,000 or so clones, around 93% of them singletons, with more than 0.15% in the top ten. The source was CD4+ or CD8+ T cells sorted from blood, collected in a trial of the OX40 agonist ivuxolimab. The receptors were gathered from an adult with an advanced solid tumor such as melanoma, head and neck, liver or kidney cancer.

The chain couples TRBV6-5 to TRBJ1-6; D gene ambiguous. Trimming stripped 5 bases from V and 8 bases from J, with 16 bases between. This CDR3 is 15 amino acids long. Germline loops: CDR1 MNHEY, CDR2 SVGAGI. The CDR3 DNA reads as TGTGCCAGCAGTCCCTATCTGTCGAGGGATTCACCCCTCCACTTT. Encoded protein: CASSPYLSRDSPLHF.

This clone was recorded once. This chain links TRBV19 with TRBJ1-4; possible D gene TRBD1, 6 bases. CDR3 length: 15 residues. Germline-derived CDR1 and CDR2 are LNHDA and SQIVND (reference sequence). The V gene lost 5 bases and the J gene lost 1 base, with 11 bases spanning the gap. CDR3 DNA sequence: TGTGCCAGTAGTTCTTCGGACAGAACTAATGAAAAACTGTTTTTT. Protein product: CASSSSDRTNEKLFF.

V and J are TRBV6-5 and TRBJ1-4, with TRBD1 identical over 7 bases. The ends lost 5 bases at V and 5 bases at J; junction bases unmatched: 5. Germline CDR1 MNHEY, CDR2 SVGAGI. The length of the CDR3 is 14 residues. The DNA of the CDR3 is TGTGCCAGCAGTCCCCGGGACAGAAATGAAAAACTGTTTTTT. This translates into CASSPRDRNEKLFF.

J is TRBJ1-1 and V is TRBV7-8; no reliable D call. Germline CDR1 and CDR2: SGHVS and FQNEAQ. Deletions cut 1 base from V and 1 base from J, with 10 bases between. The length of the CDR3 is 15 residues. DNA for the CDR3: TGTGCCAGCAGCTTAGTGGGGTCCCCGAACACTGAAGCTTTCTTT. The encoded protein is CASSLVGSPNTEAFF.

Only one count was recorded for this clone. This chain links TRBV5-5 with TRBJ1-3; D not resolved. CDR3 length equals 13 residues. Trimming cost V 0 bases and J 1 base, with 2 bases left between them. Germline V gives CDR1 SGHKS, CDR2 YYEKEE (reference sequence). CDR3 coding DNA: TGTGCCAGCAGCTTGGTTTCTGGAAACACCATATATTTT. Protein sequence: CASSLVSGNTIYF. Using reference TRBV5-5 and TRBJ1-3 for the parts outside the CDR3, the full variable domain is DAGVTQSPTHLIKTRGQQVTLRCSPISGHKSVSWYQQVLGQGPQFIFQYYEKEERGRGNFPDRFSARQFPNYSSELNVNALLLGDSALYLCASSLVSGNTIYFGEGSWLTVV.

CDR3 in amino acids: CSANRAGTDTQYF. CDR3 DNA: TGCAGTGCAAACAGGGCAGGCACAGATACGCAGTATTTT. This chain joins TRBV29-1 and TRBJ2-3; a weak D match, TRBD1 (6 bases). The CDR3 runs to 13 residues. CDR1 and CDR2 from the germline V gene are SQVTM and ANQGSEA.

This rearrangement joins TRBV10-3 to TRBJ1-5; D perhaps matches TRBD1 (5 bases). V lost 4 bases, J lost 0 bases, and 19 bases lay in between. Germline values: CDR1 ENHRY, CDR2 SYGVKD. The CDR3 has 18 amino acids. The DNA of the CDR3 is TGTGCCATCAGTGCTTCCGGGACTCCTGGAGCTAGCAATCAGCCCCAGCATTTT. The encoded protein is CAISASGTPGASNQPQHF.

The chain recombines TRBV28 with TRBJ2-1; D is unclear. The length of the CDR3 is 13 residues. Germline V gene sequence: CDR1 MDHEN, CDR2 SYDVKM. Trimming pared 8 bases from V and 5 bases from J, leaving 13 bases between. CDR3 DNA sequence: TGTGCCAGCCTCCGCGGCCCTAACAATGAGCAGTTCTTC. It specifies CASLRGPNNEQFF.

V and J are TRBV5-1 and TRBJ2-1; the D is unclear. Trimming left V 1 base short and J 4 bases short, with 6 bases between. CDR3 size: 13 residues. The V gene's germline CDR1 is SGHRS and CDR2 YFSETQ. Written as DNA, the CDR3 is TGCGCCAGCAGCTTGTTCGAGTACAATGAGCAGTTCTTC. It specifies CASSLFEYNEQFF.

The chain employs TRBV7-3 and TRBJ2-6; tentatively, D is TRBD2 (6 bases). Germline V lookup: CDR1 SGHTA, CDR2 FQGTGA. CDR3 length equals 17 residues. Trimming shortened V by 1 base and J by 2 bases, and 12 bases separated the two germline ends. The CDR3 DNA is TGTGCCAGCAGCTTAAGAGGAGGGAATGCTGGGGCCAACGTCCTGACTTTC. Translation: CASSLRGGNAGANVLTF.

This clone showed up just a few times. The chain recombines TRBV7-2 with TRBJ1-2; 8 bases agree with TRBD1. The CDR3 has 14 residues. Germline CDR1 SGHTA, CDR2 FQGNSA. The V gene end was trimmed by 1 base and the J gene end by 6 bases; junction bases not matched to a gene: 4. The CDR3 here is CASSLGQGTNGYTF. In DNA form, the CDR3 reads TGTGCCAGCAGCTTAGGACAGGGGACCAATGGCTACACCTTC.